Listed below are T cell receptor beta chains from one sample, sequenced in a study of blood T cell repertoires in COVID-19. Here immunoSEQ multiplex PCR was the method, and the copy in TCRdb shows in-frame clones only, minus some. This sample carries 250,000 to 350,000 clones, approximately 83% of them seen once, and the ten largest clones take 4% to 4.5%. Sequenced input: PBMCs or T cells enriched from blood (not recorded which). The source is a woman aged 30 to 39 who had recovered from COVID-19. Each CDR3 is given with its conserved first and last residue. The D gene is left open where the match is weak. A clone size is listed for some rows: how often the clone was seen (once, few, many), or a class if it is expanded.

D gene: TRBD2; V gene: TRBV29-1; J gene: TRBJ2-5; clone size: .; CDR3 protein: CSARPWDYLQETQYF; CDR3 DNA: TGCAGCGCCAGACCCTGGGACTATCTCCAAGAGACCCAGTACTTC
D gene: TRBD1; V gene: TRBV27; J gene: TRBJ1-2; clone size: .; CDR3 protein: CATYTGQGNYGYTF; CDR3 DNA: TGTGCCACCTATACCGGACAGGGGAACTATGGCTACACCTTC
D gene: TRBD2; V gene: TRBV6-5; J gene: TRBJ2-1; clone size: once; CDR3 protein: CASSYSAGGTYNEQFF; CDR3 DNA: TGTGCCAGCAGTTACTCGGCGGGGGGGACTTACAATGAGCAGTTCTTC
D gene: .; V gene: TRBV29-1; J gene: TRBJ2-7; clone size: .; CDR3 protein: CSVERDEYEQYF; CDR3 DNA: TGCAGCGTTGAGCGGGATGAGTACGAGCAGTACTTC
D gene: .; V gene: TRBV5-1; J gene: TRBJ1-1; clone size: .; CDR3 protein: CASSLNWGRNTEAFF; CDR3 DNA: TGCGCCAGCAGCTTAAACTGGGGGCGGAACACTGAAGCTTTCTTT
D gene: TRBD1; V gene: TRBV4-2; J gene: TRBJ1-2; clone size: .; CDR3 protein: CASSYSPDRADGYTF; CDR3 DNA: TGTGCCAGCAGCTACTCACCGGACAGGGCGGATGGCTACACCTTC
D gene: TRBD1; V gene: TRBV16; J gene: TRBJ1-5; clone size: .; CDR3 protein: CASSQTQGAYQPQHF; CDR3 DNA: TGTGCCAGCAGCCAAACCCAGGGGGCTTACCAGCCCCAGCATTTT
D gene: .; V gene: TRBV10-3; J gene: TRBJ2-1; clone size: .; CDR3 protein: CAISVGSNEQFF; CDR3 DNA: TGTGCCATCAGTGTTGGCAGCAATGAGCAGTTCTTC
D gene: .; V gene: TRBV19; J gene: TRBJ1-5; clone size: .; CDR3 protein: CASSMQTLGQPQHF; CDR3 DNA: TGTGCCAGTAGTATGCAGACACTTGGGCAGCCCCAGCATTTT
D gene: TRBD1; V gene: TRBV3-1/TRBV3-2; J gene: TRBJ2-2; clone size: .; CDR3 protein: CASSQEFLRGPGELFF; CDR3 DNA: TGTGCCAGCAGCCAAGAATTCCTTAGGGGGCCCGGGGAGCTGTTTTTT
D gene: TRBD1; V gene: TRBV5-1; J gene: TRBJ1-1; clone size: .; CDR3 protein: CASSSLVMTGGGTEAFF; CDR3 DNA: TGCGCCAGCAGCTCACTCGTAATGACAGGGGGAGGGACTGAAGCTTTCTTT
D gene: .; V gene: TRBV5-4; J gene: TRBJ1-2; clone size: .; CDR3 protein: CASSSRGSNYGYTF; CDR3 DNA: TGTGCCAGCAGCTCCAGGGGCTCTAACTATGGCTACACCTTC
D gene: TRBD1; V gene: TRBV11-2; J gene: TRBJ1-2; clone size: .; CDR3 protein: CASSFRYRGYGYTF; CDR3 DNA: TGTGCCAGCAGCTTTCGCTACAGGGGCTATGGCTACACCTTC
D gene: TRBD1; V gene: TRBV19; J gene: TRBJ2-3; clone size: once; CDR3 protein: CASSIRTGDTDTQYF; CDR3 DNA: TGTGCCAGTAGTATCAGGACAGGCGATACAGATACGCAGTATTTT
D gene: .; V gene: TRBV5-5; J gene: TRBJ1-1; clone size: .; CDR3 protein: CASSSGTYTEAFF; CDR3 DNA: TGTGCCAGCAGCTCAGGGACTTACACTGAAGCTTTCTTT
D gene: TRBD2; V gene: TRBV11-2; J gene: TRBJ2-5; clone size: once; CDR3 protein: CASSLDSGSGETQYF; CDR3 DNA: TGTGCCAGCAGCTTAGATAGCGGGAGTGGAGAGACCCAGTACTTC
D gene: .; V gene: TRBV10-3; J gene: TRBJ1-1; clone size: .; CDR3 protein: CAISESRQAEGNTEAFF; CDR3 DNA: TGTGCCATCAGTGAGTCCCGGCAGGCCGAAGGGAACACTGAAGCTTTCTTT
D gene: TRBD1; V gene: TRBV5-6; J gene: TRBJ1-6; clone size: .; CDR3 protein: CASSLVGRGRTSYNSPLHF; CDR3 DNA: TGTGCCAGCAGCTTGGTTGGCAGGGGGCGAACTTCCTATAATTCACCCCTCCACTTT
D gene: .; V gene: TRBV15; J gene: TRBJ2-2; clone size: .; CDR3 protein: CATSRVPGNTGELFF; CDR3 DNA: TGTGCCACCAGCAGAGTTCCAGGGAACACCGGGGAGCTGTTTTTT
D gene: TRBD1; V gene: TRBV27; J gene: TRBJ2-7; clone size: .; CDR3 protein: CASSLSRDRNYEQYF; CDR3 DNA: TGTGCCAGCAGTTTATCCAGGGACAGGAACTACGAGCAGTACTTC
D gene: TRBD2; V gene: TRBV30; J gene: TRBJ2-7; clone size: .; CDR3 protein: CALGGTSGAYEQYF; CDR3 DNA: TGTGCCCTCGGGGGGACTAGCGGAGCCTACGAGCAGTACTTC
D gene: .; V gene: TRBV6-1; J gene: TRBJ1-2; clone size: .; CDR3 protein: CASSEERRASYGYTF; CDR3 DNA: TGTGCCAGCAGTGAGGAGCGCAGGGCTAGCTATGGCTACACCTTC